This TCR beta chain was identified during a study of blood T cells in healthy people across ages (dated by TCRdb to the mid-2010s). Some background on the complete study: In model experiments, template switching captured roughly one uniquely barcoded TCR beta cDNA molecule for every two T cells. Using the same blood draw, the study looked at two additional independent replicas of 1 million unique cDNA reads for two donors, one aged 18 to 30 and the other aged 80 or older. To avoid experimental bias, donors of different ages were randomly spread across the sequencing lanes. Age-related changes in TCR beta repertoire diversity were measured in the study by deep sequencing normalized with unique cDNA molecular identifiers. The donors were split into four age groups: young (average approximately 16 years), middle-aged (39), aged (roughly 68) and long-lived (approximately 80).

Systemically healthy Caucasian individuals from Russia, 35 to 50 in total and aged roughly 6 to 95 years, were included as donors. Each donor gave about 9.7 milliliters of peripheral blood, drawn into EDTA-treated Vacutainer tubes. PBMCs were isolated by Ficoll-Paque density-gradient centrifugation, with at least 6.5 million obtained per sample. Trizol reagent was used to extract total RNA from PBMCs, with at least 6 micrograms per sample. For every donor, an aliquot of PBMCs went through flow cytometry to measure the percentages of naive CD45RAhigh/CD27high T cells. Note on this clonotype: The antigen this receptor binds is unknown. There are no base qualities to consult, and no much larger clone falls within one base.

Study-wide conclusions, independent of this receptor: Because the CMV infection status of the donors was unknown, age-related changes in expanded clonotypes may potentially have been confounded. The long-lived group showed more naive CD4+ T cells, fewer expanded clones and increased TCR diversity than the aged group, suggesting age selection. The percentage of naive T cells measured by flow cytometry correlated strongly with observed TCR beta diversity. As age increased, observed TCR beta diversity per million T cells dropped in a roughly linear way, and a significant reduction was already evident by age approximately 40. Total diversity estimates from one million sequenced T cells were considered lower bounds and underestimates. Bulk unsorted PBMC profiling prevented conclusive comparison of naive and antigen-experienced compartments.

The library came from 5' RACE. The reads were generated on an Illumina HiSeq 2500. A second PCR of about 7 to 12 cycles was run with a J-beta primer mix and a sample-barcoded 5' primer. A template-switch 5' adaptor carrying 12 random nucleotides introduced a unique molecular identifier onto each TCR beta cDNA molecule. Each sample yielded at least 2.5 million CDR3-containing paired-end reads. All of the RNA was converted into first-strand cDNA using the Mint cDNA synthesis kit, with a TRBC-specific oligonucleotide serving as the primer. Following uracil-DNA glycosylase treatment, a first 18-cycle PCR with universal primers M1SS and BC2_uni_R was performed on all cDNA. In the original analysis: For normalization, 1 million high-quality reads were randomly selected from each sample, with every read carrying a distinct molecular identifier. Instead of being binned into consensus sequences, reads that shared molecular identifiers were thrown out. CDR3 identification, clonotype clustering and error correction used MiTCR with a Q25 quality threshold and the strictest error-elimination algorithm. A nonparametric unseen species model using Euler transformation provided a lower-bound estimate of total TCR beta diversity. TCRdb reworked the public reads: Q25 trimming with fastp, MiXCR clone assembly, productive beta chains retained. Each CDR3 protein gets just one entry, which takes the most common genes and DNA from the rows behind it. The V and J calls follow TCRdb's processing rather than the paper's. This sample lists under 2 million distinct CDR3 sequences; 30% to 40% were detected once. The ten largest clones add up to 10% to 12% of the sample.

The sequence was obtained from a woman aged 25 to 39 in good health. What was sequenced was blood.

The CDR3 amino acid sequence is: CASSLVGGSEQYF. Read as DNA, the sequence is TGTGCCAGCAGCTTGGTTGGTGGGAGCGAGCAGTACTTC. The chain couples TRBV5-5 to TRBJ2-5; 5 matching bases give a weak D call of TRBD2. The assigned J gene may be wrong: the sequence end matches TRBJ2-7 better. The CDR1 and CDR2 encoded by the germline V gene (reference sequence) are SGHKS and YYEKEE. From cysteine to phenylalanine, the CDR3 is 13 amino acids long. This entry keeps only the CDR3 DNA: 39 bases, framed from base 1.